These 23 T cell receptor beta chains were sequenced from one sample in a study of T cells in Graves' hyperthyroidism and ophthalmopathy. From RNA transcripts, TCR beta CDR3 regions were amplified. An initial round of RT-PCR targeting the TCR CDR3 relied on the HTBI primer set. TCRdb re-called the multiplex PCR reads with MiXCR, one entry per CDR3 protein. The sample includes fewer than 110,000 distinct CDR3 sequences, 16% of them seen just once. Sample: blood. The receptors were gathered from a woman between 45 and 65 years old with Graves' hyperthyroidism.

This clonotype came up many times. The gene calls are TRBV28 and TRBJ2-1; no firm D call. CDR3 length: 15 residues. Germline assignment: CDR1 MDHEN and CDR2 SYDVKM. The germline V and J ends were trimmed by 5 bases and 7 bases, with 18 bases remaining between them. CDR3 sequence: CASSLARAIGNEQFF. CDR3 nucleotide sequence: TGTGCCAGCAGTCTGGCCCGTGCTATAGGTAATGAGCAGTTCTTC.

In this sample, this clonotype turned up many times. The CDR3 loop reads CASTPDRVGYEQYV. The CDR3, as DNA: TGCGCCAGCACCCCCGACAGGGTTGGCTACGAGCAGTACGTC. V usage is TRBV5-1 and J usage is TRBJ2-7; 7 nucleotides agree with TRBD1. Germline CDR1 and CDR2: SGHRS and YFSETQ. The V segment lost 6 bases and the J segment 3 bases; nucleotides outside the gene matches: 9. This CDR3 has 14 residues.

This clonotype came up many times. V usage is TRBV28 and J usage is TRBJ2-5; 9 bases agree with TRBD1. V lost 7 bases to trimming and J lost 9 bases; unmatched junction nucleotides: 15. The CDR3 length is 15 residues. The germline gives CDR1 MDHEN, CDR2 SYDVKM. CDR3 in DNA: TGTGCCAGCAACCTTTCGGGACAGGGACTTGGGGCCCAGTACTTC. It specifies CASNLSGQGLGAQYF.

This clonotype appeared a few times. A much larger clone lies a single base off, so this may be a read error. The V and J genes are TRBV2 and TRBJ2-5; D might be TRBD1 or TRBD2, each matching 5 bases. The CDR3 has 16 residues. V shed 5 bases and J shed 2 bases, with 18 bases lying between them. CDR1 and CDR2 from the germline V gene are SNHLY and FYNNEI. The chain's CDR3 is CASSILVGVFQETQYF. DNA of the CDR3: TGTGCCAGCAGTATACTAGTGGGGGTCTTTCAAGAGACCCAGTACTTC.

This chain uses TRBV18 with TRBJ2-7, with a tentative D call TRBD2 (6 bases). V was pared by 8 bases and J by 7 bases, with 21 bases between. The V gene's germline CDR1 is KGHSH and CDR2 LQKENI. The CDR3 contains 14 residues. The DNA of the CDR3 is TGTGCCAGCAGCCAAGAACGCCCCGGGAGAGAGCAGTACTTC. Translated, it gives CASSQERPGREQYF.

This clonotype has at least ten counts. V gene TRBV7-3 combines with J gene TRBJ2-4; no clear D gene. Germline CDR1 SGHTA, CDR2 FQGTGA. CDR3 length: 14 amino acids. V was shortened by 1 base and J by 7 bases, with 11 bases between the two germline ends. Here the CDR3 DNA reads TGTGCCAGCAGCTTAAGCGGTAGTTCGAACATTCAGTACTTC. Its protein is CASSLSGSSNIQYF.

V gene TRBV18 combines with J gene TRBJ2-7; D ambiguous. The CDR3 is 14 residues long. The ends were cut back, 3 bases at V and 5 bases at J, with 14 bases in the middle. Germline CDR1 is KGHSH and CDR2 is LQKENI. The CDR3 reads CASSPGLSEDEQYF. CDR3 bases: TGTGCCAGCTCACCGGGCCTTTCCGAGGACGAGCAGTACTTC.

This clonotype has ten or more counts. The V gene is TRBV20-1, the J gene TRBJ2-1; TRBD1 aligns across 10 bases. Germline loops: CDR1 DFQATT, CDR2 SNEGSKA (reference sequence). V shed 3 bases, J shed 12 bases, and the junction held 5 bases outside the gene matches. The CDR3 runs to 12 residues. CDR3 protein: CSARGRTGGQFF. Written as DNA, the CDR3 is TGCAGTGCTAGGGGTCGGACAGGGGGGCAGTTCTTC.

This clonotype showed up many times. This chain links TRBV2 with TRBJ2-5; no clear D gene. The germline V and J ends were trimmed by 2 bases and 1 base, with 8 bases remaining between them. The CDR3 is 14 residues long. From germline, CDR1 is SNHLY and CDR2 FYNNEI. In nucleotides, the CDR3 is TGTGCCAGCAGTGAAAGGACGACCCAAGAGACCCAGTACTTC. Its translation: CASSERTTQETQYF.

This clonotype was counted many times. The CDR3 protein is CASRGQYSNQPQHF. CDR3 nucleotides: TGTGCCAGCAGGGGGCAGTATAGCAATCAGCCCCAGCATTTT. The chain is built from TRBV2 and TRBJ1-5; D is perhaps TRBD1 (5 bases). From germline, CDR1 is SNHLY and CDR2 FYNNEI. V lost 6 bases and J 0 bases, leaving 9 bases between the germline ends. This CDR3 has 14 amino acids.

This clonotype has at least ten counts. The J gene is TRBJ2-4, the V gene TRBV19; D not certain. The germline V gene encodes CDR1 LNHDA and CDR2 SQIVND (reference sequence). The CDR3 totals 15 residues. The V and J ends lost 8 bases and 0 bases respectively, with 14 bases between them. CDR3 amino acids: CASRGRWLAKNIQYF. The CDR3 region has the DNA TGTGCCAGTCGAGGACGGTGGCTAGCCAAAAACATTCAGTACTTC.

This clonotype showed up many times. The chain links TRBV2 to TRBJ2-5, with 8 positions matching TRBD1. Germline CDR1 SNHLY, CDR2 FYNNEI. The CDR3 runs to 14 residues. The trim removed 6 bases at V and 5 bases at J, leaving 8 bases unmatched. CDR3 loop: CASRQGTGRETQYF. In DNA, the CDR3 is TGTGCCAGCAGACAAGGGACAGGCCGGGAGACCCAGTACTTC. Full variable domain (rest looked up from reference TRBV2 and TRBJ2-5): EPEVTQTPSHQVTQMGQEVILRCVPISNHLYFYWYRQILGQKVEFLVSFYNNEISEKSEIFDDQFSVERPDGSNFTLKIRSTKLEDSAMYFCASRQGTGRETQYFGPGTRLLVL.

The chain couples TRBV5-1 to TRBJ2-7, with a possible D match to TRBD1 (5 bases). This CDR3 contains 16 residues. Germline CDR1 and CDR2: SGHRS and YFSETQ. This CDR3 is CASSIQGAPTPYGQYV. The CDR3 nucleotides read TGCGCCAGCAGCATTCAAGGGGCCCCCACTCCCTACGGGCAGTACGTC.

This clonotype appeared a few times. The chain combines TRBV28 with TRBJ2-1, with 9 bases identical to TRBD2. This CDR3 spans 17 amino acids. The V segment lost 6 bases and the J segment 4 bases; nucleotides outside the gene matches: 13. The germline gives CDR1 MDHEN, CDR2 SYDVKM. The CDR3 nucleotides read TGTGCCAGCAGCTCTGGGATGGCGGGAGGGCGATACAATGAGCAGTTCTTC. This gives the protein CASSSGMAGGRYNEQFF.

The rearrangement joins TRBV7-2 to TRBJ2-7; D gene uncertain. Germline CDR1 reads SGHTA; CDR2 reads FQGNSA. CDR3 length: 14 residues. Trimming removed 4 bases from V and 4 bases from J, with 14 bases in between. CDR3: CASSSPGRQYEQYF. The CDR3 bases are TGTGCCAGCAGCTCTCCCGGGCGTCAGTACGAGCAGTACTTC. The complete variable domain, with remaining parts taken from reference TRBV7-2 and TRBJ2-7, reads GAGVSQSPSNKVTEKGKDVELRCDPISGHTALYWYRQSLGQGLEFLIYFQGNSAPDKSGLPSDRFSAERTGGSVSTLTIQRTQQEDSAVYLCASSSPGRQYEQYFGPGTRLTVT.

This clonotype was counted ten times or more. The CDR3 spells CASSRQGNSYEQYF. In nucleotides, the CDR3 is TGTGCCAGCAGCCGGCAGGGGAATTCCTACGAGCAGTACTTC. V is TRBV3-1 and J is TRBJ2-7; D is perhaps TRBD1 (6 bases). The CDR3 contains 14 residues. The germline gives CDR1 LGHDT, CDR2 YNNKEL (reference sequence). V was clipped by 4 bases and J by 1 base, with 11 bases between them.

The chain couples TRBV6-1 to TRBJ2-7; 7 nucleotides line up with TRBD2. Germline CDR1 MNHNS, CDR2 SASEGT. Losses at the gene ends were 3 bases for V and 5 bases for J; bases not matched to a gene: 4. The CDR3 has 13 residues. This CDR3 is CASSDASGDEQYF. CDR3 in DNA: TGTGCCAGCAGTGATGCAAGCGGGGACGAGCAGTACTTC.

This clonotype has at least ten counts. The chain recombines TRBV2 with TRBJ1-2; 8 bases are a match to TRBD1. Germline V lookup: CDR1 SNHLY, CDR2 FYNNEI. There are 14 residues in the CDR3. V was clipped by 5 bases and J by 7 bases; unmatched bases: 9. CDR3 loop: CASSNVQGGGGYTF. CDR3 DNA sequence: TGTGCCAGCAGTAACGTACAGGGGGGAGGTGGCTACACCTTC.

This clonotype has more than one count but fewer than ten. Germline and junction disagree at one end, which may indicate a read error. V is TRBV29-1 and J is TRBJ1-2; 9 positions agree with TRBD1. The CDR3 consists of 15 residues. Germline lookup yields CDR1 SQVTM and CDR2 ANQGSEA. DNA of the CDR3: TGCGGCGTCCGCCGGGGACAGGGAGCTAACTATGGCTACACCTTC. Translating gives CGVRRGQGANYGYTF.

This clonotype was counted ten times or more. The chain employs TRBV7-9 and TRBJ1-2, with unresolved D. Germline CDR1 and CDR2: SEHNR and FQNEAQ (reference sequence). The CDR3 length is 13 residues. V lost 1 base to trimming and J lost 8 bases, with 11 bases between them. The CDR3 loop reads CASSLVTTRGYTF. CDR3 DNA: TGTGCCAGCAGCTTAGTAACCACGAGGGGCTACACCTTC.

This clonotype was seen a handful of times. The chain combines TRBV4-1 with TRBJ2-1; 9 nucleotides line up with TRBD2. V lost 3 bases and J lost 5; bases outside the gene matches: 5. This CDR3 comprises 15 residues. The germline V gene encodes CDR1 MGHRA and CDR2 YSYEKL. The chain's CDR3 is CASSQAGTSHNEQFF. The CDR3 DNA is TGCGCCAGCAGCCAGGCCGGGACTAGCCACAATGAGCAGTTCTTC.

The table lists this clonotype with many counts. V gene TRBV20-1 combines with J gene TRBJ1-2; D uncertain. V lost 7 bases to trimming and J lost 2 bases, with 20 bases between them. CDR1 is DFQATT and CDR2 is SNEGSKA in the germline V gene (reference sequence). The CDR3 runs to 15 residues. DNA of the CDR3: TGCAGTGGGCTGATTCTACGAGGGCGAAACTATGGCTACACCTTC. As protein: CSGLILRGRNYGYTF.

This clonotype occurred many times. This chain uses TRBV2 with TRBJ1-4; D remains ambiguous. Trimming removed 6 bases at V and 7 bases at J, with 9 bases between. Germline V gene lookup returns CDR1 SNHLY and CDR2 FYNNEI. CDR3 length equals 12 residues. CDR3 residues: CASRQWGEKLFF. DNA for the CDR3: TGTGCCAGCAGGCAGTGGGGTGAAAAACTGTTTTTT.